Below, 25 T cell receptor beta chains from the same sample are listed, as sequenced in a study of blood T cell repertoires in COVID-19. The assay was immunoSEQ multiplex PCR, and TCRdb's table has in-frame clones only and misses some. Seen here are 64,000 or so clones, 80% to 90% observed once, and the top ten hold more than 0.95%. The sample comprised peripheral blood. These receptors all come from a man aged 40-49 years with acute or convalescent COVID-19.

This chain links TRBV5-1 with TRBJ1-2; D not certain. Trimming shortened V by 1 base and J by 0 bases, and 4 bases separated the two germline ends. Germline CDR1 is SGHRS and CDR2 is YFSETQ. The CDR3 sequence is 13 residues long. CDR3 region: CASSLTANYGYTF. CDR3 DNA: TGCGCCAGCAGCTTGACAGCTAACTATGGCTACACCTTC.

With regard to this clone: Sequence at one end of the junction differs from germline and may be a read error. This chain connects TRBV15 to TRBJ1-3; no reliable D call. Germline V CDR1 and CDR2: LNHNV, YYDKDF (reference sequence). CDR3 length equals 13 residues. In DNA form, the CDR3 reads TGTGCCACCAGAAGAGGGCCTGGAAACACCATATATTTT. Its protein is CATRRGPGNTIYF.

The genes are TRBV4-1 and TRBJ1-2, with D maybe TRBD1 (6 bases). The germline V gene encodes CDR1 MGHRA and CDR2 YSYEKL. CDR3 size: 13 residues. V lost 4 bases to trimming and J lost 8 bases, with 14 bases between them. This CDR3 is CASSPQGRPGYTF. CDR3 bases: TGCGCCAGCAGCCCACAGGGTCGCCCAGGCTACACCTTC.

The chain has TRBV7-8 and TRBJ2-7; D remains unclear. CDR1 and CDR2 from the germline V gene are SGHVS and FQNEAQ. The CDR3 totals 12 residues. Trimming left V 5 bases short and J 0 bases short, with 5 bases between. Written as DNA, the CDR3 is TGTGCCAGCAGCCCCTACTCCTACGAGCAGTACTTC. It specifies CASSPYSYEQYF.

This chain links TRBV4-1 with TRBJ1-2, with 7 bases fitting TRBD1. The germline CDR1 and CDR2 sequences are MGHRA and YSYEKL. V lost 7 bases to trimming and J lost 7 bases; unmatched junction nucleotides: 12. The length of the CDR3 is 14 residues. CDR3 sequence: CASMDRPRASGYTF. The DNA of the CDR3 is TGCGCCAGCATGGACAGGCCCCGCGCCAGTGGCTACACCTTC.

The gene calls are TRBV30 and TRBJ1-3, with TRBD1 as a possible D gene (5 bases). The length of the CDR3 is 17 residues. CDR1 and CDR2 (germline): GTSNPN, SVGIG (reference sequence). The ends were cut back, 0 bases at V and 0 bases at J, with 15 bases in the middle. The CDR3, as DNA: TGTGCCTGGAGTGTAGGCCCAGGGAGGGACTCTGGAAACACCATATATTTT. Protein product: CAWSVGPGRDSGNTIYF.

In nucleotides, the CDR3 is TGTGCCAGCAGTGAAGCGGGGGGCTCCGTCGATACGCAGTATTTT. Translation: CASSEAGGSVDTQYF. V and J are TRBV6-4 and TRBJ2-3; 9 positions match TRBD2. CDR3 length equals 15 residues. Losses at the gene ends were 3 bases for V and 6 bases for J; bases not matched to a gene: 7. Germline V gene data show CDR1 as MRHNA and CDR2 as SNTAGT.

V and J are TRBV6-5 and TRBJ2-7, with D perhaps TRBD1 (6 bases). CDR3 length equals 14 residues. Germline V gene lookup returns CDR1 MNHEY and CDR2 SVGAGI. V was trimmed by 6 bases and J by 3 bases, leaving 15 bases between them. CDR3 bases: TGTGCCAGCAGCTTCGCGGGCAGGGGCTACGAGCAGTACTTC. Its protein product is CASSFAGRGYEQYF.

This chain links TRBV6-5 with TRBJ1-5; tentatively, D is TRBD1 (5 bases). V gave up 5 bases and J gave up 11 bases, with 16 bases separating them. The germline gives CDR1 MNHEY, CDR2 SVGAGI. The CDR3 is 13 residues long. The CDR3 DNA reads TGTGCCAGCAGTCTCGTGCGGGGCCGGTCCCAGCATTTT. Translating it yields CASSLVRGRSQHF.

This clone was recorded a few times. The chain carries TRBV10-2 and TRBJ2-1; D perhaps matches TRBD2 (6 bases). Trimming removed 2 bases from V and 7 bases from J, with 15 bases in between. The CDR3 totals 15 residues. CDR1 is WSHSY, CDR2 SAAADI, per germline. The CDR3 DNA reads as TGCGCCAGCAGTGAGGGACGGGGGTGGATAAATGAGCAGTTCTTC. Amino acid sequence: CASSEGRGWINEQFF.

The chain joins TRBV6-5 to TRBJ2-1; D is unresolved. Germline loops: CDR1 MNHEY, CDR2 SVGAGI. The CDR3 sequence is 10 residues long. The V gene lost 6 bases and the J gene lost 7 bases, with 4 bases spanning the gap. The CDR3 loop reads CASRRNEQFF. CDR3 sequence (DNA): TGTGCCAGCAGGAGAAATGAGCAGTTCTTC.

The V and J genes are TRBV7-2 and TRBJ1-6; TRBD1 is a possible D gene (6 bases). Trimming removed 3 bases at V and 7 bases at J, with 13 bases between. This CDR3 has 15 residues. Germline-derived CDR1 and CDR2 are SGHTA and FQGNSA. CDR3 sequence: CASSLLDSRNSPLHF. The CDR3, as DNA: TGTGCCAGCAGCTTGTTGGACAGTCGGAATTCACCCCTCCACTTT.

The J gene is TRBJ2-1, the V gene TRBV24-1; no clear D gene. The germline V and J ends were trimmed by 6 bases and 4 bases, with 6 bases remaining between them. This CDR3 is built from 12 residues. CDR1 KGHDR and CDR2 SFDVKD come from the germline V gene. CDR3 sequence: CATSPGYNEQFF. In DNA form, the CDR3 reads TGTGCCACCAGTCCCGGTTACAATGAGCAGTTCTTC.

The chain couples TRBV21-1 to TRBJ2-4; the D call in the table, TRBD2, was not verified against the DNA. TRBV21-1 is deemed a pseudogene. The CDR3 length is 16 residues. This chain's CDR3 is CASSKAERLAKNIQYF. DNA of the CDR3: TGTGCCAGCAGCAAAGCAGAGAGACTAGCCAAAAACATTCAGTACTTC.

In this sample, this clone turned up once. The chain has TRBV25-1 and TRBJ1-5; TRBD1 might be the D (5 bases). From germline, CDR1 is MGHDK and CDR2 SYGVNS. Trimming took 6 bases from V and 9 from J, leaving 9 bases between them. The CDR3 runs to 11 residues. In DNA, the CDR3 is TGTGCCAGCAGCGGGGGTGGGCCCCAGCATTTT. Protein sequence: CASSGGGPQHF.

The rearrangement joins TRBV28 to TRBJ1-2; maybe TRBD1 (5 bases). The CDR3 has 13 residues. V lost 7 bases to trimming and J lost 4 bases, with 13 bases between them. The germline gives CDR1 MDHEN, CDR2 SYDVKM. The CDR3 coding sequence is TGTGCCAGCATTGACGGGACTAGCTATGGCTACACCTTC. It is translated as CASIDGTSYGYTF.

The V gene is TRBV5-1, the J gene TRBJ1-5; 9 bases align to TRBD1. Trimming at V came to 0 bases and at J to 2 bases, leaving 0 bases not matched to a gene. Germline V CDR1 and CDR2: SGHRS, YFSETQ. The CDR3 sequence is 15 residues long. This chain's CDR3 is CASSLGDRGNQPQHF. In nucleotides, the CDR3 is TGCGCCAGCAGCTTGGGGGACAGGGGCAATCAGCCCCAGCATTTT.

This CDR3 is CASSEYKQGGLGYTF. The CDR3 DNA reads TGTGCCAGCAGTGAATATAAGCAGGGAGGCCTTGGCTACACCTTC. The V and J genes are TRBV25-1 and TRBJ1-2, with a weak D call TRBD1 (5 bases). This CDR3 has 15 residues. Trimming cost V 0 bases and J 7 bases, with 15 bases left between them. Germline V lookup: CDR1 MGHDK, CDR2 SYGVNS.

The chain recombines TRBV29-1 with TRBJ1-3; 7 bases are a match to TRBD1. Germline lookup yields CDR1 SQVTM and CDR2 ANQGSEA. V dropped 4 bases and J dropped 2; count of bases not matched to a gene: 2. The CDR3 extends over 13 amino acids. The DNA for the CDR3 is TGCAGCGTTGCCGACAGGGCTGGAAACACCATATATTTT. Encoded protein: CSVADRAGNTIYF. The complete variable domain, with remaining parts taken from reference TRBV29-1 and TRBJ1-3, reads SAVISQKPSRDICQRGTSLTIQCQVDSQVTMMFWYRQQPGQSLTLIATANQGSEATYESGFVIDKFPISRPNLTFSTLTVSNMSPEDSSIYLCSVADRAGNTIYFGEGSWLTVV.

V is TRBV5-5 and J is TRBJ1-5; TRBD1 is a possible D gene (5 bases). CDR3 length: 14 amino acids. The V gene lost 0 bases and the J gene lost 7 bases, with 11 bases spanning the gap. The germline V gene has CDR1 SGHKS and CDR2 YYEKEE (reference sequence). CDR3 amino acids: CASSLVSGNQPQHF. In DNA form, the CDR3 reads TGTGCCAGCAGCTTGGTATCAGGGAACCAGCCCCAGCATTTT. Full variable domain (remainder filled in from reference TRBV5-5 and TRBJ1-5): DAGVTQSPTHLIKTRGQQVTLRCSPISGHKSVSWYQQVLGQGPQFIFQYYEKEERGRGNFPDRFSARQFPNYSSELNVNALLLGDSALYLCASSLVSGNQPQHFGDGTRLSIL.

This clone showed up just a few times. The chain links TRBV11-3 to TRBJ1-4, with D maybe TRBD1 (6 bases). V lost 8 bases and J lost 7, with 20 bases in between. This CDR3 is built from 15 residues. Germline V gene lookup returns CDR1 SGHNT and CDR2 YENEEA. CDR3 amino acids: CASSYREGRGEKLFF. In nucleotides, the CDR3 is TGTGCCAGCTCCTACAGGGAAGGGAGAGGTGAAAAACTGTTTTTT.

The chain recombines TRBV2 with TRBJ1-1; D is unclear. This CDR3 is built from 13 residues. The V gene lost 4 bases and the J gene lost 0 bases, with 6 bases spanning the gap. Looked up from germline, CDR1 is SNHLY and CDR2 is FYNNEI. The CDR3 DNA is TGTGCCAGCAGTGGAGAAATGAACACTGAAGCTTTCTTT. Its protein is CASSGEMNTEAFF.

V is TRBV5-4 and J is TRBJ1-3; TRBD1 might be the D (5 bases). This CDR3 has 13 amino acids. Germline CDR1 is SGHNT and CDR2 is YYREEE (reference sequence). V was trimmed by 1 base and J by 9 bases, leaving 11 bases between them. CDR3 sequence: CASSLTRGSTIYF. The CDR3 DNA is TGTGCCAGCAGCTTGACCCGGGGGAGCACCATATATTTT. Based on the CDR3 plus reference TRBV5-4 and TRBJ1-3, the full variable domain is ETGVTQSPTHLIKTRGQQVTLRCSSQSGHNTVSWYQQALGQGPQFIFQYYREEENGRGNFPPRFSGLQFPNYSSELNVNALELDDSALYLCASSLTRGSTIYFGEGSWLTVV.

The V and J genes are TRBV19 and TRBJ1-2, with TRBD1 as a possible D gene (6 bases). This CDR3 spans 15 amino acids. V lost 2 bases and J 1 base, leaving 11 bases between the germline ends. Germline CDR1 LNHDA, CDR2 SQIVND (reference sequence). This CDR3 reads CASSIRPGDNYGYTF. The DNA for the CDR3 is TGTGCCAGTAGTATAAGACCAGGGGATAACTATGGCTACACCTTC.

This chain connects TRBV6-5 to TRBJ2-2; D ambiguous. The germline CDR1 and CDR2 sequences are MNHEY and SVGAGI. Trimming took 8 bases from V and 0 from J, leaving 10 bases between them. The CDR3 length is 14 residues. In nucleotides, the CDR3 is TGTGCCAGCGCGCAGAGCGCGAACACCGGGGAGCTGTTTTTT. Translated: CASAQSANTGELFF.